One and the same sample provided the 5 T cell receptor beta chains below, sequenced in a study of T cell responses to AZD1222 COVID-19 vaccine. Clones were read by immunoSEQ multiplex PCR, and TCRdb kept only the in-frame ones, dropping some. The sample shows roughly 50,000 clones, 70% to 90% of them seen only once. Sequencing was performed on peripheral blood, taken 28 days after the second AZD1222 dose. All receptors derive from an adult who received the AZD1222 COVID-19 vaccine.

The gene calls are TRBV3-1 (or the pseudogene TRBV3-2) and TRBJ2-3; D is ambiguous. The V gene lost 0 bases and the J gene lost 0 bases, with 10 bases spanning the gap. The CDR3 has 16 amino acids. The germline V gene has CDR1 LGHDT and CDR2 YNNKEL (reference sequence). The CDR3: CASSQDLRASTDTQYF. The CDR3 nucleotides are TGTGCCAGCAGCCAAGATCTACGGGCTAGCACAGATACGCAGTATTTT.

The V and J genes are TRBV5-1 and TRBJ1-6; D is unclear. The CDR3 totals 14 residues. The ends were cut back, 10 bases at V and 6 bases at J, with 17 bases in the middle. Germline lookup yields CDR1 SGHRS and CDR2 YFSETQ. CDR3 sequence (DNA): TGCGCCGATTATCCCAGGCGGCCTAATTCACCCCTCCACTTT. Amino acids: CADYPRRPNSPLHF.

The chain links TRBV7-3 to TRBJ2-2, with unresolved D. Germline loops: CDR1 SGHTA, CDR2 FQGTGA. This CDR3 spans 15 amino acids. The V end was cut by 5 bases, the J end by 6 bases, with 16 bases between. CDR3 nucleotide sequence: TGTGCCAGCAGCCCACTATCTACCAGTCCCGGGGAGCTGTTTTTT. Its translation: CASSPLSTSPGELFF.

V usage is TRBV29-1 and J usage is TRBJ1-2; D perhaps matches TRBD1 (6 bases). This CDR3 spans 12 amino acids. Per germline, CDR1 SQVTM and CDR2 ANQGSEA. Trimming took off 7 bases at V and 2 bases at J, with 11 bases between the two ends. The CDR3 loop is CSGWTANYGYTF. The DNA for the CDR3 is TGCAGCGGGTGGACAGCGAACTATGGCTACACCTTC.

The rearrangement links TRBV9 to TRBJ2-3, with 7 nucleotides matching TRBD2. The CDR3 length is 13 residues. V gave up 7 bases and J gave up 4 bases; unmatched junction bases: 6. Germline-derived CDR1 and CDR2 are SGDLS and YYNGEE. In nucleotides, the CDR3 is TGTGCCAGCGGGACGGGAGGCGCAGATACGCAGTATTTT. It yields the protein CASGTGGADTQYF.